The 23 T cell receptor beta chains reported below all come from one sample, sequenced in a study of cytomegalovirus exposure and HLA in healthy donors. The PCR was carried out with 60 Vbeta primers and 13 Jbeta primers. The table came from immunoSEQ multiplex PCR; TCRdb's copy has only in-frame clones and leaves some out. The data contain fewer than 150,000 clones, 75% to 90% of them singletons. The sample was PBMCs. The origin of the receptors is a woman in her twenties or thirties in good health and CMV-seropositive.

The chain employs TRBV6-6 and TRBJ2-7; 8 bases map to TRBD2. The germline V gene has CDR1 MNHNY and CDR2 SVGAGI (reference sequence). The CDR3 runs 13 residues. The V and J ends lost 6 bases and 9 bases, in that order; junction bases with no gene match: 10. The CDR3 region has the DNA TGTGCCAGCAGCCCCCGGGCGGGGGGTTGGCAGTACTTC. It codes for CASSPRAGGWQYF.

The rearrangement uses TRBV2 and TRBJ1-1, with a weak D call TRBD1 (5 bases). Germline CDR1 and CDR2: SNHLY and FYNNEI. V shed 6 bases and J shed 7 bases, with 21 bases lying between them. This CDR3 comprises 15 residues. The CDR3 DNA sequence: TGTGCCAGCAGGGGTGGAGTAGGGGAAGAGAGTGAAGCTTTCTTT. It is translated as CASRGGVGEESEAFF.

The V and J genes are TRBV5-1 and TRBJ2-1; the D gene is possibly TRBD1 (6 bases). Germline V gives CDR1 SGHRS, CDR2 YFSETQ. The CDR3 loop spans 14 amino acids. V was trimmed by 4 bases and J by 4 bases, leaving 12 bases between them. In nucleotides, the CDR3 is TGCGCCAGCAGCCTCTCTACAGGGTACAATGAGCAGTTCTTC. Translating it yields CASSLSTGYNEQFF.

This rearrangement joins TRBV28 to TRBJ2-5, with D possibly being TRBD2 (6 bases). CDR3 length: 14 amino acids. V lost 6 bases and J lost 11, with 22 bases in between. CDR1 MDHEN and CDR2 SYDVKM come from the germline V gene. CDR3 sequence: CASRKGRELDEQYF. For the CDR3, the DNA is TGTGCCAGCAGAAAAGGCCGGGAGCTCGATGAGCAGTACTTC.

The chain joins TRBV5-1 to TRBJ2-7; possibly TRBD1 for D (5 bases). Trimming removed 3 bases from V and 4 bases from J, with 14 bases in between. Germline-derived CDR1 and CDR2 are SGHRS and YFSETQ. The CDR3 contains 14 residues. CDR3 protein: CASSSQGGIYEQYF. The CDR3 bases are TGCGCCAGCAGCTCCCAGGGTGGGATTTACGAGCAGTACTTC.

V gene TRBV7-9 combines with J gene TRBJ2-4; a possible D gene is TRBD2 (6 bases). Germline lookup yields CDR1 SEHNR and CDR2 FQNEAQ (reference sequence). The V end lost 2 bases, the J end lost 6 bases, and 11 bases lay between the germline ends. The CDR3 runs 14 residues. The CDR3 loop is CASSLSPGLNIQYF. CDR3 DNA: TGTGCCAGCAGCTTATCCCCGGGACTAAACATTCAGTACTTC.

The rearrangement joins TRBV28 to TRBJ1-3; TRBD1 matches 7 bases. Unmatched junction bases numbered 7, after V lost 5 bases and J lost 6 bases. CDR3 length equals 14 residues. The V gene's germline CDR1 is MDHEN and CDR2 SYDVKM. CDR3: CASSPAGTANTIYF. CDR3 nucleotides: TGTGCCAGCAGTCCCGCCGGGACAGCAAACACCATATATTTT.

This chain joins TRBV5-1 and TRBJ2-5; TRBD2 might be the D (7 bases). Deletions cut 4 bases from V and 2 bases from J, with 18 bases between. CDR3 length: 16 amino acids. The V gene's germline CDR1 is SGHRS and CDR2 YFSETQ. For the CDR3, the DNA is TGCGCCAGCAGCCCTCGGGGGGCGGGAGCGCAAGAGACCCAGTACTTC. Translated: CASSPRGAGAQETQYF.

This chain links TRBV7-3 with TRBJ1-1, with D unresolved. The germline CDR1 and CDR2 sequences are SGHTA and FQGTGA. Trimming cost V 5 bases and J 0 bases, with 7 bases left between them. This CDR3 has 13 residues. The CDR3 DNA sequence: TGTGCCAGCAGCGCCCGGTTGAACACTGAAGCTTTCTTT. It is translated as CASSARLNTEAFF.

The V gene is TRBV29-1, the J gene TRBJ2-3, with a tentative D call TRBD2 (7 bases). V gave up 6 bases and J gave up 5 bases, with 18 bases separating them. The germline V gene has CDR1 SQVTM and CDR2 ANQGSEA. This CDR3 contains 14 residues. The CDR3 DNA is TGCAGCGTCTGGGGGGGGGCCGGGGGAGATACGCAGTATTTT. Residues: CSVWGGAGGDTQYF.

The CDR3 is CSVKGRLGTYEQYF. As DNA, the CDR3 is TGCAGCGTCAAGGGGCGGTTGGGGACCTACGAGCAGTACTTC. V is TRBV29-1 and J is TRBJ2-7, with D maybe TRBD1 (5 bases). Germline CDR1 is SQVTM and CDR2 is ANQGSEA. Trimming removed 6 bases at V and 2 bases at J, with 17 bases between. The length of the CDR3 is 14 residues.

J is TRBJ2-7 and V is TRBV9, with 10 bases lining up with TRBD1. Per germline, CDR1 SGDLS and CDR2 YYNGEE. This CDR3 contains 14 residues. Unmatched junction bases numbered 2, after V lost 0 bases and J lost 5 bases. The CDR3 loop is CASSVGDRGHEQYF. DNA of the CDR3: TGTGCCAGCAGCGTAGGAGACAGGGGGCACGAGCAGTACTTC. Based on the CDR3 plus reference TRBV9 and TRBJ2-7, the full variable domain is DSGVTQTPKHLITATGQRVTLRCSPRSGDLSVYWYQQSLDQGLQFLIQYYNGEERAKGNILERFSAQQFPDLHSELNLSSLELGDSALYFCASSVGDRGHEQYFGPGTRLTVT.

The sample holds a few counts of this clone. CDR3 in amino acids: CASTDRAGANVLTF. CDR3 in DNA: TGCGCCAGCACCGACAGGGCTGGGGCCAACGTCCTGACTTTC. V usage is TRBV5-1 and J usage is TRBJ2-6; 7 positions match TRBD1. The germline V gene encodes CDR1 SGHRS and CDR2 YFSETQ. J was trimmed by 2 bases and V by 6 bases; bases with no gene match: 2. The CDR3 extends over 14 amino acids.

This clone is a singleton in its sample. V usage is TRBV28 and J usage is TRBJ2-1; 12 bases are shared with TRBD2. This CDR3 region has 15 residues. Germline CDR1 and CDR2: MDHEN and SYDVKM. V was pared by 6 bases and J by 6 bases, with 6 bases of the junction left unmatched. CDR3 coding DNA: TGTGCCAGCAGCTTCCTAGCGGGAGGGGGCAATGAGCAGTTCTTC. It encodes CASSFLAGGGNEQFF. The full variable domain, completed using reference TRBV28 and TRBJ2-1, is DVKVTQSSRYLVKRTGEKVFLECVQDMDHENMFWYRQDPGLGLRLIYFSYDVKMKEKGDIPEGYSVSREKKERFSLILESASTNQTSMYLCASSFLAGGGNEQFFGPGTRLTVL.

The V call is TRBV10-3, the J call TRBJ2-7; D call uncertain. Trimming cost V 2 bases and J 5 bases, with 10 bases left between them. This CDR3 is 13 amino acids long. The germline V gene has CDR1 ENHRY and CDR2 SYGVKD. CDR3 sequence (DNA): TGTGCCATCAGTGAGAGGTGGGCCCACGAGCAGTACTTC. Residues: CAISERWAHEQYF.

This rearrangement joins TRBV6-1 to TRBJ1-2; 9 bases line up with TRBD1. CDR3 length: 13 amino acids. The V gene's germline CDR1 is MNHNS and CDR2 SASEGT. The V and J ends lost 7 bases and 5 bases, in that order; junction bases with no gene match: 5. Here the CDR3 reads CASNVGQGYGYTF. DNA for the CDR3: TGTGCCAGCAATGTGGGACAGGGATATGGCTACACCTTC.

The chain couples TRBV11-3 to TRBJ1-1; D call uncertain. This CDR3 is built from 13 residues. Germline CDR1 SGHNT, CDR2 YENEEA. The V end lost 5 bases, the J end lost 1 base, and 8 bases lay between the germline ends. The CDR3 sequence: CASSIHWNTEAFF. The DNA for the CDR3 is TGTGCCAGCAGCATTCACTGGAACACTGAAGCTTTCTTT. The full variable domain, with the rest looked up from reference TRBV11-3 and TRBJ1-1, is EAGVVQSPRYKIIEKKQPVAFWCNPISGHNTLYWYLQNLGQGPELLIRYENEEAVDDSQLPKDRFSAERLKGVDSTLKIQPAELGDSAVYLCASSIHWNTEAFFGQGTRLTVV.

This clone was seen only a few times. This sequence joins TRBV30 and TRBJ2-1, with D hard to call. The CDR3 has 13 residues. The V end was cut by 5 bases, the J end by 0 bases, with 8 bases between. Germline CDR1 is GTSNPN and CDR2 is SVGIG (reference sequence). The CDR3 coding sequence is TGTGCCTGGCAACTTAACTCCTACAATGAGCAGTTCTTC. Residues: CAWQLNSYNEQFF.

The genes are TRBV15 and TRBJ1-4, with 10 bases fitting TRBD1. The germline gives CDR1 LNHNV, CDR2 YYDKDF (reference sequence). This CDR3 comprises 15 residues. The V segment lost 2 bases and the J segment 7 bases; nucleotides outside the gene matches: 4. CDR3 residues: CATSRPGQGIEKLFF. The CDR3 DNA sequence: TGTGCCACCAGCAGACCGGGACAGGGGATTGAAAAACTGTTTTTT.

The CDR3 spells CASSIGQGYEQYF. CDR3 bases: TGTGCCAGTAGTATAGGACAGGGGTACGAGCAGTACTTC. The chain recombines TRBV19 with TRBJ2-7, with TRBD1 identical over 8 bases. CDR3 length equals 13 residues. V gave up 1 base and J gave up 4 bases; unmatched junction bases: 0. The V gene's germline CDR1 is LNHDA and CDR2 SQIVND (reference sequence).

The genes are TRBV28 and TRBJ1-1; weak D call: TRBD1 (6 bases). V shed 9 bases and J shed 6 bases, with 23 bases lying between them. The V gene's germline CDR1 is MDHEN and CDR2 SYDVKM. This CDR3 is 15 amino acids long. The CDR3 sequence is CASWGGARGSSEAFF. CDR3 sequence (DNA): TGTGCCAGTTGGGGGGGCGCAAGAGGGAGTTCTGAAGCTTTCTTT.

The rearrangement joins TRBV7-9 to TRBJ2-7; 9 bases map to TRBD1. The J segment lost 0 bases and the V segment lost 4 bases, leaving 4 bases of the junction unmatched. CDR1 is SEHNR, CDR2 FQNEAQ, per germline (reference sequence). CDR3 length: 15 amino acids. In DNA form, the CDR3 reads TGTGCCAGCAGCTACCCGGACAGGGGCTCCTACGAGCAGTACTTC. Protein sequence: CASSYPDRGSYEQYF. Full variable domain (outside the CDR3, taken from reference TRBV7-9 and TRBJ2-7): DTGVSQNPRHKITKRGQNVTFRCDPISEHNRLYWYRQTLGQGPEFLTYFQNEAQLEKSRLLSDRFSAERPKGSFSTLEIQRTEQGDSAMYLCASSYPDRGSYEQYFGPGTRLTVT.

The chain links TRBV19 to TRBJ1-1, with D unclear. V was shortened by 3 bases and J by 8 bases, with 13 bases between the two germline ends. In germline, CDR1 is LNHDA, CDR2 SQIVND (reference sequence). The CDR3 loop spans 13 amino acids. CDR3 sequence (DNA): TGTGCCAGTAGTATCTACCGGGGAGAGGAAGCTTTCTTT. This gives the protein CASSIYRGEEAFF.